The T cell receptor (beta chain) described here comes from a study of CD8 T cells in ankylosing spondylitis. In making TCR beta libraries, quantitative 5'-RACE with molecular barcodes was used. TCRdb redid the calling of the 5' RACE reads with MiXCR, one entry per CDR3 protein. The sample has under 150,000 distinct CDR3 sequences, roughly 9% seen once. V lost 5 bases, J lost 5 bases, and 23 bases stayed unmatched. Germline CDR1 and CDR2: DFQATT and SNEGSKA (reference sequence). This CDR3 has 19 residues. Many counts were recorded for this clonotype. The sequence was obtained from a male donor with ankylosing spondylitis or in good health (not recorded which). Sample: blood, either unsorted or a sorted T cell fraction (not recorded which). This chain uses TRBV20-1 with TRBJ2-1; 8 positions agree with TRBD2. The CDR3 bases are TGCAGTGCTTCCGGGGTAAGGGCGGGAGGATTAGTTACGGACAATGAGCAGTTCTTC. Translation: CSASGVRAGGLVTDNEQFF.